This entry concerns a single T cell receptor (beta chain). Its target is unknown. This sample stems from a study of CD8 T cells in Susac syndrome. Study background: When blood was drawn, patients with Susac syndrome were on intravenous immunoglobulin alone, on corticosteroids, or therapy-naive.

RNA, at about 0.5 to 1 ug, was reverse transcribed with random hexamers. TCRdb re-analysed the immunoSEQ multiplex PCR reads in MiXCR, keeping a single row per CDR3 protein. The table shows tens of thousands of distinct CDR3 sequences, with 95% occurring only once. General study results and limits: By the study's own acknowledgment, its TCR sequencing and HLA analysis included relatively few individuals.

The V gene's germline CDR1 is GTSNPN and CDR2 SVGIG (reference sequence). This CDR3 region has 12 residues. V lost 2 bases, J lost 4 bases, and 8 bases lay in between. Sequencing of TCR beta was performed on blood CD8+ T cells and on blood CD4+ T cells. The chain links TRBV30 to TRBJ1-2; D is possibly TRBD1 (5 bases). The sample taken for sequencing was CD8+ T cells from PBMCs. The sequence derives from a human donor with Susac syndrome. The CDR3 is CAWSRGFYGYTF. CDR3 bases: TGTGCCTGGAGTCGGGGCTTCTATGGCTACACCTTC.